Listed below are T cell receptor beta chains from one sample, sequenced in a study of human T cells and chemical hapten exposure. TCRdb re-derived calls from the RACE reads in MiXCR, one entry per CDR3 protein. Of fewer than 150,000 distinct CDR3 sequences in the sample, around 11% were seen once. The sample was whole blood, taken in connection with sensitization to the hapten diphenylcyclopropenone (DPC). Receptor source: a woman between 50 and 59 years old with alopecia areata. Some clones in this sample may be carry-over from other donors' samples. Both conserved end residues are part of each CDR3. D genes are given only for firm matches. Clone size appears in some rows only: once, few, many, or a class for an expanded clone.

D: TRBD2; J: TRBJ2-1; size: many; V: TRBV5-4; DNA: TGTGCCAGCAGCCCCGCTTTGTGGCGGGAGTGGAATGAGCAGTTTTTC; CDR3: CASSPALWREWNEQFF
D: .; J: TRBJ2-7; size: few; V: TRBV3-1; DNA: TGTGCCAGCAGCCCAGGCATACACCCCGAGCAGTACTTC; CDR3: CASSPGIHPEQYF
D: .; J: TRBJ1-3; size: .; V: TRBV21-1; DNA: TGTGCCCCCTCCCCTGGAAACACCATATATTTT; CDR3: CAPSPGNTIYF
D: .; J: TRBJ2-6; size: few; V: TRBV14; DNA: TGTGCCAGCAGCCCCCGTCCTGGGGCCAACGTCCTGACTTTC; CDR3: CASSPRPGANVLTF
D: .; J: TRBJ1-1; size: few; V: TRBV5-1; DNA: TGCGCCAGCAGCTTGGAGAGGAGGAACACTGAAGCTTTCTTT; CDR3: CASSLERRNTEAFF
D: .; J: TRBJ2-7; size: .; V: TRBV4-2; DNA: TGTGCCAGCAGCCAAGAGGGGGGCAGGGGCCTCTACGAGCAGTACTTC; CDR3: CASSQEGGRGLYEQYF
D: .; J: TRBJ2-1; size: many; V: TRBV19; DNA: TGTGCCAGTAGTATAACTCTTGGCCAGTACAATGAGCAGTTCTTC; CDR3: CASSITLGQYNEQFF
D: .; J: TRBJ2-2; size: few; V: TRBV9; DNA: TGTGCCAGCAGCGTAGTAAGCGGAAAGAACACCGGGGAGCTGTTTTTT; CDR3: CASSVVSGKNTGELFF
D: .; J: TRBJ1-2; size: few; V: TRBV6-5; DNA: TGTGCCAGCAAAGATTCCTTCTATGGCTACACCTTC; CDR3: CASKDSFYGYTF
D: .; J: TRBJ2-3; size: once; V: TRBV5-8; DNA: TGTGCCAGCAGCCCCGAAGGGCGGGTCACAGATACGCAGTATTTT; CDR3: CASSPEGRVTDTQYF
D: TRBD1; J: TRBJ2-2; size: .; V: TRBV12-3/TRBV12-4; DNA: TGTGCCAGCAGACTGACTGGGACAGGGGTCACCGGGGAGCTGTTTTTT; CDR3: CASRLTGTGVTGELFF
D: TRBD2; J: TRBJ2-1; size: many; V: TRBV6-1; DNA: TGTGCCAGCAGTGAGCTTGAAGCGGGGCTTAGCTCCTACAATGAGCAGTTCTTC; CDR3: CASSELEAGLSSYNEQFF
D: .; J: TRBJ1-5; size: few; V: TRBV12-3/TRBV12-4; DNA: TGTGCCAGCAGTCCCAGGGACAATCAGCCCCAGCATTTT; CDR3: CASSPRDNQPQHF
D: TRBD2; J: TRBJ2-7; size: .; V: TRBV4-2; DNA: TGTGCCAGCAGCCTCGAGGCTAGCGGACATTCCTACGAGCAGTACTTC; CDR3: CASSLEASGHSYEQYF
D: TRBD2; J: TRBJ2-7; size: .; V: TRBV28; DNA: TGTGCCAGCCAAATGGAGTCTAGCGGCTCCTACGAGCAGTACTTC; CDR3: CASQMESSGSYEQYF
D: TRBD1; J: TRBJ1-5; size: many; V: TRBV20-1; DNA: TGCAGTGCCAGCCGACAGGGTGGTTTGAGCAATCAGCCCCAGCATTTT; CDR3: CSASRQGGLSNQPQHF
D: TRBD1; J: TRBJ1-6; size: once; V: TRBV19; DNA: TGTGCCAGTAGTGCGGACAGGAGCTATAATTCACCCCTCCACTTT; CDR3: CASSADRSYNSPLHF